Listed below are T cell receptor beta chains from one sample, sequenced in a study of technical replicates of blood from a few donors. This table comes from immunoSEQ multiplex PCR, and its TCRdb copy is limited to in-frame clones, with some not included. The profile shows tens of thousands of clones, roughly 94% of them singletons. Material: T cells isolated from PBMCs. The receptors shown here come from a human donor in good health. Each CDR3 is given with its conserved first and last residue. A D gene is named only where the DNA matches it firmly. Not every row has a clone size; where given, it reads once, few, many or a size class.

d_call,clone_size,j_call,v_call,cdr3_nt,cdr3_aa
TRBD2,.,TRBJ2-7,TRBV28,TGTGCCAGCAGTTCTCGAATAGCGGGAGGTGGCTACGAGCAGTACTTC,CASSSRIAGGGYEQYF
.,.,TRBJ1-6,TRBV25-1,TGTGCCAGCAGTGAACCAGGTGGGCATTCACCCCTCCACTTT,CASSEPGGHSPLHF
.,.,TRBJ1-1,TRBV2,TGTGCCAGCTGGGGTGCGAGGGACACTGAAGCTTTCTTT,CASWGARDTEAFF
TRBD2,.,TRBJ2-1,TRBV6-1,TGTGCCAGCAGGAAGCGGGGGGGCGAGTACAATGAGCAGTTCTTC,CASRKRGGEYNEQFF
TRBD2,.,TRBJ2-3,TRBV30,TGTGCCGGCTTACCGGGGGGGATCCGAGATACGCAGTATTTT,CAGLPGGIRDTQYF
.,.,TRBJ2-7,TRBV6-1,TGTGCCAGCATCCCCGGCGATTCGGGGGAGCAGTACTTC,CASIPGDSGEQYF
.,.,TRBJ1-1,TRBV2,TGTGCCAGCGGACTCTTACAGGGTCCCACTGAAGCTTTCTTT,CASGLLQGPTEAFF
.,.,TRBJ2-7,TRBV4-1,TGCGCCAGCAGCCAAGAAGCCACAGCGGAAGCCTACGAGCAGTACTTC,CASSQEATAEAYEQYF
TRBD1,.,TRBJ2-7,TRBV2,TGTGCCAGCAGTGAGGGAACAGGGGGTTTTAACGAGCAGTACTTC,CASSEGTGGFNEQYF
.,once,TRBJ2-4,TRBV9,TGTGCCAGCAGCGGACCGACAGATAAGCTAGCCAAAAACATTCAGTACTTC,CASSGPTDKLAKNIQYF
.,.,TRBJ1-3,TRBV28,TGTGCCAGCAGTTTCCCTAGAATCGGCGGAAACACCATATATTTT,CASSFPRIGGNTIYF
.,.,TRBJ1-2,TRBV5-1,TGCGCCAGCAGCTTGGTTGCCGGAATAACTATGGCGGGGGGCTACACCTTC,CASSLVAGITMAGGYTF
TRBD1,.,TRBJ1-2,TRBV19,TGTGCCAGTAGTTTAGGGACAGGGGGCGGCAAGGGCTACACCTTC,CASSLGTGGGKGYTF
.,.,TRBJ1-1,TRBV5-1,TGCGCCAGCAGGGGAGGCGGGCGAGGTGAAGCTTTCTTT,CASRGGGRGEAFF
TRBD1,.,TRBJ2-3,TRBV7-2,TGTGCCAGCAGCTTAGCTCAGGGGGCTTTCACAGATACGCAGTATTTT,CASSLAQGAFTDTQYF
TRBD1,.,TRBJ1-1,TRBV18,TGTGCCAGCTCACCACCGGGACAGAATCGTGAAGCTTTCTTT,CASSPPGQNREAFF
.,.,TRBJ2-7,TRBV5-1,TGCGCCAGCAGCTCTCCTAGGACCGACTATACCGAGCAGTACTTC,CASSSPRTDYTEQYF
TRBD1,.,TRBJ1-5,TRBV7-9,TGTGCCAGCAGCTCATACTCAGGGGGCTTGAGCAATCAGCCCCAGCATTTT,CASSSYSGGLSNQPQHF
.,.,TRBJ1-5,TRBV7-6,TGTGCCAGCAGTCCTAATCCAGGGGTTCAGCCCCAGCATTTT,CASSPNPGVQPQHF
TRBD2,once,TRBJ2-7,TRBV28,TGTGCCAGCAGTTCAGCAGTGGGAACTAGCGGTCACTACGAGCAGTACTTC,CASSSAVGTSGHYEQYF
TRBD2,.,TRBJ2-7,TRBV19,TGTGCCAGTAGTACACAAGATTCTAGCGGGAGGTTGGAGTACTTC,CASSTQDSSGRLEYF
.,once,TRBJ2-1,TRBV27,TGTGCCAGCAGTTTGGGGGGACTCCTCTACAATGAGCAGTTCTTC,CASSLGGLLYNEQFF
TRBD2,.,TRBJ2-3,TRBV4-1,TGCGCCAGCAGCCAAGTGACTAGCGGGACAGATACGCAGTATTTT,CASSQVTSGTDTQYF
TRBD1,.,TRBJ1-2,TRBV10-3,TGTGCCATCAGTGGACCGGGACAGAGGGACTATGGCTACACCTTC,CAISGPGQRDYGYTF
.,once,TRBJ2-3,TRBV10-3,TGTGCCATCAGTGGCCATCTAGCAGTAAGCACAGATACGCAGTATTTT,CAISGHLAVSTDTQYF
.,.,TRBJ1-4,TRBV29-1,TGCAGCGTTGCACGGCAGGCTGATGAAAAACTGTTTTTT,CSVARQADEKLFF
.,.,TRBJ1-5,TRBV10-1,TGCGCCAGCAGTTCGAGTCCAAATCAGCCCCAGCATTTT,CASSSSPNQPQHF
TRBD1,.,TRBJ1-3,TRBV18,TGTGCCAGCTCTCCCCGAGGGGGCTACTCTGGAAACACCATATATTTT,CASSPRGGYSGNTIYF
.,once,TRBJ1-1,TRBV5-1,TGTGCCAGTCGCGGGACGGTGTCTGAAGCTTTCTTT,CASRGTVSEAFF
.,.,TRBJ2-7,TRBV7-9,TGTGCCAGCAGTACCAGCTACGAGCAGTACTTC,CASSTSYEQYF
TRBD1,.,TRBJ1-2,TRBV7-2,TGTGCCAGCAGCTCTTCCGGGACAGATAACTATGGCTACACCTTC,CASSSSGTDNYGYTF
.,.,TRBJ1-2,TRBV18,TGTGCCAGCTCATCCGTGTTAAGACGGGATGGCTACACCTTC,CASSSVLRRDGYTF
TRBD1,.,TRBJ1-2,TRBV15,TGTGCCACCAGCAAGACAGGGAACGGCTACACCTTC,CATSKTGNGYTF
TRBD2,.,TRBJ2-5,TRBV7-9,TGTGCCAGCAGCGAGGGATATAGCGGGGGCCTCGGGGAGACCCAGTACTTC,CASSEGYSGGLGETQYF
.,.,TRBJ1-2,TRBV7-5,TGTGTCAGACACCCCCGCCCACAGGGGGCGGGGGTTAACTATGGCTACACCTTC,CVRHPRPQGAGVNYGYTF
.,.,TRBJ2-6,TRBV9,TGTGCCAGCAGCGTAGCCGGGGGGGCCAACGTCCTGACTTTC,CASSVAGGANVLTF
TRBD2,.,TRBJ2-2,TRBV5-1,TGCGCCAGCAGCCGACTAGCGGGAGGCCCCCAGAACACCGGGGAGCTGTTTTTT,CASSRLAGGPQNTGELFF
.,.,TRBJ1-1,TRBV4-1,TGCGCCAGCAGCCGCGGGACGGGTAACACTGAAGCTTTCTTT,CASSRGTGNTEAFF
.,.,TRBJ1-1,TRBV10-1,TGCGCCAGCAGTGAGTGGTCCGAGGGGGCTGAAGCTTTCTTT,CASSEWSEGAEAFF
.,.,TRBJ2-7,TRBV5-4,TGTGCCAGCAGCTTGAGCCCCTACGAGCAGTACTTC,CASSLSPYEQYF
.,.,TRBJ1-5,TRBV7-2,TGTGCCAGCAGCTGGTACCGGGATCCAAATCAGCCCCAGCATTTT,CASSWYRDPNQPQHF
.,.,TRBJ1-1,TRBV5-1,TGCGCCAGCAGCTTGGGACTTACGAACACTGAAGCTTTCTTT,CASSLGLTNTEAFF
.,.,TRBJ2-5,TRBV6-6,TGTGCCAGCAGTTACTCAGCGGATTCGTACCAAGAGACCCAGTACTTC,CASSYSADSYQETQYF
.,.,TRBJ1-2,TRBV2,TGTGCCAGCAGTGAAGCAGGAGGTTTATGGGATGGCTACACCTTC,CASSEAGGLWDGYTF